This T cell receptor beta chain emerged from a study of vaccination effects on CD4 cells after COVID-19. Study findings and constraints: Late after vaccination, infection- and vaccine-induced clones showed marked clonal contraction.

ViraFEST used viral peptide pools to expand antigen-specific CD4+ T cells before sequencing. Having been cultured for less than 12 days, the cells underwent CD4+ T cell isolation. Subjects were given two BNT162b2 or mRNA-1273 vaccine doses. The authors replaced half the medium with IL-2 medium on days 3 and 7. Repertoires were generated with immunoSEQ multiplex PCR, while TCRdb's copy carries only in-frame clones and drops some. The sample has tens of thousands of clones; 55% to 85% are singletons. Unmatched junction bases numbered 5, after V lost 5 bases and J lost 5 bases. In germline, CDR1 is MNHEY, CDR2 SMNVEV (reference sequence). This CDR3 comprises 14 residues. Details on this clone: Its matching antigen is unknown.

This receptor was taken from a human donor who received a COVID-19 vaccine. Sequenced material: CD4+ T cells from PBMCs cultured with HCoV-NL63 spike peptides, taken after COVID-19 vaccination. V usage is TRBV27 and J usage is TRBJ2-5; TRBD1 agrees at 10 bases. CDR3 amino acids: CASSPGTGEETQYF. The CDR3 DNA sequence: TGTGCCAGCAGTCCCGGGACAGGGGAGGAGACCCAGTACTTC.